Listed below are T cell receptor beta chains from one sample, sequenced in a study of blood T cell repertoires in COVID-19. Using immunoSEQ multiplex PCR, the repertoire was profiled, and TCRdb retains in-frame clones only, with some absent. The sample gives about 160,000 clones, around nine tenths of which show up once; around 6.7% is in the top ten. What was sequenced was PBMCs or T cells enriched from blood (not recorded which). The origin of the receptors is a woman in her 50s who had recovered from COVID-19. CDR3s include the opening cysteine and the closing phenylalanine or tryptophan. A D gene is named only where the DNA matches it firmly. Expanded clones get a size class; other rows say once, few or many, or leave the size out.

d_call,j_call,clone_size,v_call,cdr3_aa,cdr3_nt
NA,TRBJ2-5,NA,TRBV6-2/TRBV6-3,CASSYSSYSGETQYF,TGTGCCAGCAGTTACTCGAGTTACAGCGGTGAGACCCAGTACTTC
TRBD2,TRBJ2-3,once,TRBV3-1/TRBV3-2,CASSPWIAGGQGTDTQYF,TGTGCCAGCAGTCCCTGGATAGCGGGGGGGCAGGGCACAGATACGCAGTATTTT
NA,TRBJ2-3,NA,TRBV19,CASKGGLSTDTQYF,TGTGCCAGTAAGGGCGGACTCTCCACAGATACGCAGTATTTT
TRBD1,TRBJ1-1,few,TRBV5-1,CASSLDGSRDRGLSTEAFF,TGCGCCAGCAGCTTGGACGGGAGCCGGGACAGGGGGCTGTCCACTGAAGCTTTCTTT
TRBD1,TRBJ2-5,once,TRBV6-2/TRBV6-3,CASSRGDRGPLRRAGNKETQYF,TGTGCCAGCAGCCGCGGAGACAGGGGGCCCCTAAGAAGAGCGGGTAATAAAGAGACCCAGTACTTC
TRBD1,TRBJ1-2,NA,TRBV30,CAWMTGFMSYTF,TGTGCCTGGATGACAGGGTTTATGAGCTACACCTTC
NA,TRBJ1-1,NA,TRBV18,CASSLHRFRADTEAFF,TGTGCCAGCTCACTACACAGGTTTCGGGCTGACACTGAAGCTTTCTTT
NA,TRBJ1-3,NA,TRBV11-3,CASRDGARALSGNTIYF,TGTGCCAGCAGAGATGGCGCGAGGGCCCTCTCTGGAAACACCATATATTTT
TRBD2,TRBJ2-7,NA,TRBV18,CASSSDPSGGTYEQYF,TGTGCCAGCTCATCCGACCCTAGCGGGGGGACCTACGAGCAGTACTTC
NA,TRBJ2-2,NA,TRBV14,CASSQSPERVAGELFF,TGTGCCAGCAGCCAGAGTCCAGAGCGAGTAGCCGGGGAGCTGTTTTTT
NA,TRBJ1-5,NA,TRBV19,CASQDRVNQPQHF,TGTGCCAGCCAAGACAGAGTCAATCAGCCCCAGCATTTT
TRBD1,TRBJ2-7,NA,TRBV29-1,CSVEGTGAYEQYF,TGCAGCGTTGAGGGGACAGGGGCCTACGAGCAGTACTTC
NA,TRBJ1-2,NA,TRBV6-5,CASSYVPLGAQDGYTF,TGTGCCAGCAGTTACGTCCCCCTGGGGGCGCAGGATGGCTACACCTTC
NA,TRBJ1-1,once,TRBV6-5,CASSLTPTANTEAFF,TGTGCCAGCAGCCTTACACCGACAGCCAACACTGAAGCTTTCTTT
TRBD1,TRBJ1-2,NA,TRBV29-1,CSVARDRTSYGYTF,TGCAGCGTTGCTCGGGACAGGACGAGCTATGGCTACACCTTC
NA,TRBJ1-5,NA,TRBV20-1,CSARDQRGQHF,TGCAGTGCTAGAGATCAGCGAGGCCAGCATTTT
NA,TRBJ2-7,once,TRBV7-3,CASSLTAGHSYEQYF,TGTGCCAGCAGCTTAACGGCAGGGCACTCCTACGAGCAGTACTTC
NA,TRBJ1-3,NA,TRBV5-1,CASSSGGGGNTIYF,TGCGCCAGCAGCTCCGGGGGGGGTGGAAACACCATATATTTT
NA,TRBJ1-4,NA,TRBV3-1/TRBV3-2,CASSQDGWGGNEKLFF,TGTGCCAGCAGCCAAGACGGTTGGGGGGGTAATGAAAAACTGTTTTTT
NA,TRBJ1-6,once,TRBV9,CASSSRTENSPLHF,TGTGCCAGCAGCTCCCGGACAGAGAATTCACCCCTCCACTTT
TRBD1,TRBJ2-2,NA,TRBV7-3,CASSPLTGVEAGELFF,TGTGCCAGCAGCCCCTTGACAGGGGTGGAGGCCGGGGAGCTGTTTTTT
NA,TRBJ1-6,NA,TRBV27,CASRAPGQGSPLHF,TGTGCCAGCAGGGCACCCGGACAAGGATCACCCCTCCACTTT
TRBD1,TRBJ1-2,NA,TRBV12-3/TRBV12-4,CASSPWTGSGHTF,TGTGCCAGCAGTCCTTGGACAGGGTCTGGCCACACCTTC
NA,TRBJ1-2,NA,TRBV9,CASSVDVGGYGYTF,TGTGCCAGCAGCGTAGACGTGGGGGGATATGGCTACACCTTC
TRBD1,TRBJ2-1,NA,TRBV5-1,CASSPGQNYNEQFF,TGCGCCAGTTCACCGGGACAGAACTACAATGAGCAGTTCTTC
TRBD2,TRBJ2-1,NA,TRBV2,CASRPLAGGLNEQFF,TGTGCCAGCAGACCACTAGCGGGGGGTTTAAATGAGCAGTTCTTC
TRBD1,TRBJ1-1,NA,TRBV7-3,CASSLRGDSGHRAFF,TGTGCCAGCAGCTTAAGAGGGGACAGCGGCCACCGAGCTTTCTTT
NA,TRBJ1-5,few,TRBV7-8,CASSSDSAISPQHF,TGTGCCAGCAGCTCAGACTCGGCCATCAGCCCCCAGCATTTT
TRBD1,TRBJ1-1,few,TRBV19,CASRPQGGVTEAFF,TGTGCCAGTAGACCACAGGGGGGGGTCACTGAAGCTTTCTTT
NA,TRBJ1-1,NA,TRBV2,CASSPQVSAFF,TGTGCCAGCTCACCCCAGGTTTCAGCTTTCTTT
NA,TRBJ2-5,once,TRBV5-4,CASSLRRGLSYQETQYF,TGTGCCAGCAGCTTGCGACGGGGGTTGTCGTACCAAGAGACCCAGTACTTC